These 29 T cell receptor beta chains were sequenced from one sample in a study of blood T cell repertoires in COVID-19. Data came from immunoSEQ multiplex PCR; TCRdb stores just in-frame clones and leaves some out. This table has over 150,000 clones, 80% to 90% appearing once. The source material was peripheral blood. These receptors were obtained from a man aged 50 to 59 with active or convalescent COVID-19.

This clone was counted only a few times. The rearrangement uses TRBV4-2 and TRBJ1-4; 11 nucleotides match TRBD1. CDR3 length equals 15 residues. Trimming took 1 base from V and 8 from J; bases not matched to a gene: 3. The germline gives CDR1 LGHNA, CDR2 YNFKEQ. CDR3 sequence reads: CASSQGDRGYEKLFF. CDR3 nucleotide sequence: TGTGCCAGCAGCCAAGGGGACAGGGGGTACGAAAAACTGTTTTTT.

In DNA, the CDR3 is TGCGCCAGCAGAGGGGGCCTTTTCGGGGGCTCCTACAATGAGCAGTTCTTC. Protein sequence: CASRGGLFGGSYNEQFF. The V and J genes are TRBV10-2 and TRBJ2-1; D may be TRBD1 (7 bases). Trimming cost V 6 bases and J 0 bases, with 18 bases left between them. In germline, CDR1 is WSHSY, CDR2 SAAADI. The CDR3 consists of 17 residues.

The chain has TRBV24-1 and TRBJ2-4, with 8 bases aligning to TRBD1. Trimming at V came to 3 bases and at J to 5 bases, leaving 5 bases not matched to a gene. CDR3 length equals 15 residues. Germline-derived CDR1 and CDR2 are KGHDR and SFDVKD. CDR3 coding DNA: TGTGCCACCAGTGATGACAGGGGTGTCGAAAACATTCAGTACTTC. Translated: CATSDDRGVENIQYF.

V usage is TRBV29-1 and J usage is TRBJ2-7; 7 nucleotides line up with TRBD1. Trimming removed 6 bases from V and 3 bases from J; junction bases left unmatched: 5. Per germline, CDR1 SQVTM and CDR2 ANQGSEA. CDR3 length equals 12 residues. CDR3 coding DNA: TGCAGCGTGGTTAGGACAGGCTACGAGCAGTACTTC. Its translation: CSVVRTGYEQYF.

In this sample, this clone turned up a few times. The CDR3, as DNA: TGTGCCAGCAGCGGGCGACAGGGGGGTTTCACAGATACGCAGTATTTT. Translating it yields CASSGRQGGFTDTQYF. The chain combines TRBV5-6 with TRBJ2-3; 9 bases agree with TRBD1. Germline trimming cut 4 bases from V and 2 bases from J; bases unmatched to any gene: 8. CDR1 and CDR2 from the germline V gene are SGHDT and YYEEEE. The CDR3 is made up of 16 amino acids. The full variable domain, with the rest looked up from reference TRBV5-6 and TRBJ2-3, is DAGVTQSPTHLIKTRGQQVTLRCSPKSGHDTVSWYQQALGQGPQFIFQYYEEEERQRGNFPDRFSGHQFPNYSSELNVNALLLGDSALYLCASSGRQGGFTDTQYFGPGTRLTVL.

The V gene is TRBV2, the J gene TRBJ1-1, with TRBD1 matching 9 bases. The CDR3 is 14 residues long. Germline loops: CDR1 SNHLY, CDR2 FYNNEI. V trimming: 7 bases; J trimming: 4 bases; junction bases outside the gene matches: 7. CDR3 sequence: CASKQGAGSTEAFF. The CDR3 nucleotides read TGTGCCAGCAAACAGGGGGCAGGTTCCACTGAAGCTTTCTTT.

The chain links TRBV9 to TRBJ2-1; the match to TRBD1 covers 7 bases. Germline CDR1 reads SGDLS; CDR2 reads YYNGEE. The CDR3 spans 16 residues. The ends lost 0 bases at V and 1 base at J; junction bases unmatched: 4. The CDR3 sequence is CASSVGTGRSYNEQFF. For the CDR3, the DNA is TGTGCCAGCAGCGTAGGGACAGGCCGTTCCTACAATGAGCAGTTCTTC.

The rearrangement uses TRBV6-1 and TRBJ1-4, with D perhaps matching TRBD1 (6 bases). The CDR3 spans 16 residues. Between the trimmed V and J ends, which lost 1 base and 6 bases, there was a span of 15 bases. CDR1 MNHNS and CDR2 SASEGT come from the germline V gene. This CDR3 is CASSEVTGLGYEKLFF. CDR3 nucleotide sequence: TGTGCCAGCAGTGAAGTGACAGGCCTGGGGTATGAAAAACTGTTTTTT.

The chain couples TRBV11-2 to TRBJ1-1; perhaps TRBD1 as D (6 bases). Germline V CDR1 and CDR2: SGHAT, FQNNGV. Trimming removed 5 bases at V and 3 bases at J, with 10 bases between. The CDR3 has 13 amino acids. The CDR3 nucleotides are TGTGCCAGCAGCCTACAGGGAGACACTGAAGCTTTCTTT. Its protein product is CASSLQGDTEAFF.

This clone was counted between two and nine times. The gene calls are TRBV29-1 and TRBJ1-1; D gene unclear. There are 13 residues in the CDR3. The germline V and J ends were trimmed by 3 bases and 1 base, with 9 bases remaining between them. CDR1 and CDR2 from the germline V gene are SQVTM and ANQGSEA. CDR3 residues: CSVESVQNTEAFF. CDR3 nucleotides: TGCAGCGTTGAGTCGGTCCAGAACACTGAAGCTTTCTTT.

The chain employs TRBV30 and TRBJ1-5; 9 bases agree with TRBD1. Germline V gives CDR1 GTSNPN, CDR2 SVGIG (reference sequence). The CDR3 totals 15 residues. The junction had 5 bases not matched to a gene; V was cut back by 2 bases and J by 3 bases. The CDR3 is CAWSRGQGNNQPQHF. The DNA of the CDR3 is TGTGCCTGGAGTCGCGGACAGGGGAACAATCAGCCCCAGCATTTT.

This chain connects TRBV6-5 to TRBJ1-2; D gene ambiguous. The germline CDR1 and CDR2 sequences are MNHEY and SVGAGI. Trimming cost V 7 bases and J 5 bases, with 17 bases left between them. This CDR3 has 14 amino acids. CDR3 in DNA: TGTGCCAGCAATGGAGGACGCGGAATATATGGCTACACCTTC. Its protein is CASNGGRGIYGYTF.

A few counts support this clone. The rearrangement links TRBV25-1 to TRBJ2-1; TRBD2 matches at 11 bases. The V gene end was trimmed by 3 bases and the J gene end by 5 bases; junction bases not matched to a gene: 3. The CDR3 spans 15 residues. From germline, CDR1 is MGHDK and CDR2 SYGVNS. CDR3 region: CASSDPGLADNEQFF. The CDR3 region has the DNA TGTGCCAGCAGTGACCCGGGACTAGCGGACAATGAGCAGTTCTTC.

This clone was seen only once. The chain employs TRBV7-9 and TRBJ2-1; D is perhaps TRBD2 (5 bases). There are 15 residues in the CDR3. Germline CDR1 SEHNR, CDR2 FQNEAQ (reference sequence). V lost 4 bases and J 7 bases, leaving 17 bases between the germline ends. The CDR3 nucleotides are TGTGCCAGCAGCTCGGCCCGGGATTCCGTAAATGAGCAGTTCTTC. It specifies CASSSARDSVNEQFF. The whole variable domain, filled in from reference TRBV7-9 and TRBJ2-1, reads DTGVSQNPRHKITKRGQNVTFRCDPISEHNRLYWYRQTLGQGPEFLTYFQNEAQLEKSRLLSDRFSAERPKGSFSTLEIQRTEQGDSAMYLCASSSARDSVNEQFFGPGTRLTVL.

Concerning this clone itself: Additional DNA sequences in this sample encode the identical CDR3. CDR3 sequence: CASSYGGEPYGYTF. The CDR3 DNA is TGTGCCAGCAGTTACGGAGGGGAGCCCTATGGCTACACCTTC. The V call is TRBV6-6, the J call TRBJ1-2; perhaps TRBD1 as D (5 bases). The germline V and J ends were trimmed by 2 bases and 4 bases, with 11 bases remaining between them. This CDR3 has 14 residues. Germline CDR1 and CDR2: MNHNY and SVGAGI (reference sequence).

This clone occurred a few times. The CDR3 DNA follows: TGTGCCAGTAGGAAAAACCACCGACAGGGGCGACTAGCGGGAGGCCCAACCGGGGAGCTGTTTTTT. It yields the protein CASRKNHRQGRLAGGPTGELFF. The chain links TRBV19 to TRBJ2-2; the match to TRBD2 covers 13 bases. The V gene end was trimmed by 6 bases and the J gene end by 5 bases; junction bases not matched to a gene: 24. This CDR3 is built from 22 residues. Germline CDR1 is LNHDA and CDR2 is SQIVND (reference sequence).

The rearrangement uses TRBV24-1 and TRBJ2-2; 13 positions agree with TRBD2. The length of the CDR3 is 17 residues. In germline, CDR1 is KGHDR, CDR2 SFDVKD. Trimming cost V 4 bases and J 1 base; bases outside gene matches: 2. The CDR3: CATSEWTSGGNTGELFF. The CDR3 nucleotides are TGTGCCACCAGTGAATGGACTAGCGGGGGGAACACCGGGGAGCTGTTTTTT.

This chain connects TRBV30 to TRBJ1-4; a possible D gene is TRBD1 (5 bases). This CDR3 contains 14 residues. With 2 bases removed from V and 8 bases from J, the gap between germline ends came to 15 bases. From germline, CDR1 is GTSNPN and CDR2 SVGIG (reference sequence). The CDR3 reads CAWSPGRGKEKLFF. The CDR3, as DNA: TGTGCCTGGAGTCCCGGTAGGGGCAAAGAAAAACTGTTTTTT.

The chain combines TRBV7-6 with TRBJ2-3; possibly TRBD2 for D (6 bases). The CDR3 spans 15 residues. V was cut by 2 bases and J by 3 bases, with 12 bases left in between. In germline, CDR1 is SGHVS, CDR2 FNYEAQ. The CDR3 region has the DNA TGTGCCAGCAGCTTAACGGGGGTTAGTACAGATACGCAGTATTTT. Amino acid sequence: CASSLTGVSTDTQYF.

V gene TRBV19 combines with J gene TRBJ1-5; D may be TRBD1 (5 bases). The CDR3 covers 13 residues. V dropped 6 bases and J dropped 6 bases, with 12 bases sitting between them. The germline CDR1 and CDR2 sequences are LNHDA and SQIVND (reference sequence). The CDR3 protein is CASSQGRLQPQHF. In DNA, the CDR3 is TGTGCCAGTAGCCAGGGCAGGCTTCAGCCCCAGCATTTT.

The sample holds a few counts of this clone. The chain couples TRBV10-3 to TRBJ2-1; 9 nucleotides align to TRBD1. This CDR3 spans 15 amino acids. V shed 0 bases, J shed 6 bases, and the junction held 3 bases outside the gene matches. Germline V gene lookup returns CDR1 ENHRY and CDR2 SYGVKD. Here the CDR3 reads CAISESRTGANEQFF. CDR3 coding DNA: TGTGCCATCAGTGAGTCAAGGACAGGGGCCAATGAGCAGTTCTTC.

The chain is built from TRBV5-4 and TRBJ1-4; D call uncertain. Trimming cost V 2 bases and J 4 bases, with 12 bases left between them. This CDR3 is 15 amino acids long. Per the germline V gene, CDR1 is SGHNT and CDR2 is YYREEE (reference sequence). The CDR3 DNA reads as TGTGCCAGCAGCTTAGCGGTGGAGGGTAATGAAAAACTGTTTTTT. Its translation: CASSLAVEGNEKLFF.

This clone was seen just once. The V call is TRBV18, the J call TRBJ1-5; D unresolved. Per the germline V gene, CDR1 is KGHSH and CDR2 is LQKENI. Trimming cost V 0 bases and J 4 bases, with 10 bases left between them. The CDR3 has 15 amino acids. The CDR3 protein is CASSPPNGENQPQHF. The CDR3 DNA sequence: TGTGCCAGCTCACCACCGAACGGAGAGAATCAGCCCCAGCATTTT.

The chain recombines TRBV2 with TRBJ2-7; 7 bases are a match to TRBD2. The trim removed 7 bases at V and 6 bases at J, leaving 9 bases unmatched. The V gene's germline CDR1 is SNHLY and CDR2 FYNNEI. This CDR3 is built from 13 residues. Written as DNA, the CDR3 is TGTGCCAGCAAGGGAGGGCAACTAGGCGAGCAGTACTTC. Translation gives CASKGGQLGEQYF.

This chain connects TRBV20-1 to TRBJ1-5; maybe TRBD1 (5 bases). The CDR3 has 11 amino acids. Trimming took off 0 bases at V and 11 bases at J, with 8 bases between the two ends. The germline CDR1 and CDR2 sequences are DFQATT and SNEGSKA (reference sequence). The CDR3 loop reads CSARDGASQHF. Here the CDR3 DNA reads TGCAGTGCTAGAGATGGGGCGTCCCAGCATTTT.

There are a few counts of this clone. The chain links TRBV24-1 to TRBJ1-5; D remains ambiguous. Germline V gives CDR1 KGHDR, CDR2 SFDVKD. CDR3 length: 18 residues. The V and J ends lost 5 bases and 0 bases respectively, with 19 bases between them. In DNA, the CDR3 is TGTGCCACCAGTGTGAACAAATTAACAGTATATAGCAATCAGCCCCAGCATTTT. Amino acid sequence: CATSVNKLTVYSNQPQHF.

The rearrangement uses TRBV28 and TRBJ1-3; the match to TRBD1 covers 8 bases. Germline CDR1 reads MDHEN; CDR2 reads SYDVKM. The CDR3 runs 15 residues. J gave up 1 base and V 8 bases, and 7 bases lay outside the gene matches. The CDR3 is CASGFDRGSGNTIYF. The CDR3 DNA reads as TGTGCCAGCGGCTTTGACAGGGGTTCTGGAAACACCATATATTTT.

This sequence joins TRBV7-6 and TRBJ2-2; 10 bases fit TRBD2. The CDR3 extends over 18 amino acids. Germline CDR1 SGHVS, CDR2 FNYEAQ. V trimming: 1 base; J trimming: 4 bases; junction bases outside the gene matches: 9. The CDR3 DNA sequence: TGTGCCAGCAGCTTAGAAGCGGGAGGGCCCTCGAGCACCGGGGAGCTGTTTTTT. Translated, it gives CASSLEAGGPSSTGELFF.

J is TRBJ1-5 and V is TRBV4-3; the match to TRBD1 covers 7 bases. The J segment lost 7 bases and the V segment lost 1 base, leaving 7 bases of the junction unmatched. Germline-derived CDR1 and CDR2 are LGHNA and YSLEER. There are 15 residues in the CDR3. CDR3 DNA sequence: TGCGCCAGCAGCCAAGCTAGGGACAGTGGCCAGCCCCAGCATTTT. Translated: CASSQARDSGQPQHF.